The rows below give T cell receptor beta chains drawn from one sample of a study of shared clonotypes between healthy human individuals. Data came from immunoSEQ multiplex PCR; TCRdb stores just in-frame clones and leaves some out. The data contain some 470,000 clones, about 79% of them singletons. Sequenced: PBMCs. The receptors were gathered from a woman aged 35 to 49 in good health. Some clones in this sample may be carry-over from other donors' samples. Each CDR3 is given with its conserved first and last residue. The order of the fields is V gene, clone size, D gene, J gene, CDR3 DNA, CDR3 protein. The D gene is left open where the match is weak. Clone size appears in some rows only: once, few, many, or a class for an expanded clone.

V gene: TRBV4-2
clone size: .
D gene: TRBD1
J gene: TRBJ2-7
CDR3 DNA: TGTGCCAGCAGCCGAGTCGCGGGACAGGAGAGCTCCTACGAGCAGTACTTC
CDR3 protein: CASSRVAGQESSYEQYF

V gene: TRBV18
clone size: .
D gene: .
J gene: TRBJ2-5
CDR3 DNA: TGTGCCAGCTCACCACGGAGTGAAGAGACCCAGTACTTC
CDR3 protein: CASSPRSEETQYF

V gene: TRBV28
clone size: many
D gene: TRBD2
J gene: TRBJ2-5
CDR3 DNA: TGTGCCAGCAGTTTCCTAGCGGGATCCGGTCGAGAGACCCAGTACTTC
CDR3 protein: CASSFLAGSGRETQYF

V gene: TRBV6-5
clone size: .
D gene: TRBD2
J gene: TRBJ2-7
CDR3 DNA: TGTGCCAGCAGATACTTAGCGGGAGGCCACGAGCAGTACTTC
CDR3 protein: CASRYLAGGHEQYF

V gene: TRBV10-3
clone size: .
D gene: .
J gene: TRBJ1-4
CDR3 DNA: TGTGCCACCCGGCGGGCGGGTGGGGTAACTAATGAAAAACTGTTTTTT
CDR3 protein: CATRRAGGVTNEKLFF

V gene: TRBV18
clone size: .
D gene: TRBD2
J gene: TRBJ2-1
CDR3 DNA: TGTGCCAGCTCACCACGGGCAGCGGGAGGGCCAGTTGAGCAGTTCTTC
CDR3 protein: CASSPRAAGGPVEQFF

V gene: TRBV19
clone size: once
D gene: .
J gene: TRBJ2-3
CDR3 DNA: TGTGCCAGTAGTATGGTGGGAGTGAGCACAGATACGCAGTATTTT
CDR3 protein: CASSMVGVSTDTQYF

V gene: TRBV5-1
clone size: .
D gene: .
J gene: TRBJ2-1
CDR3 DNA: TGCGCCAGCAGCTCCGGGACATATTACAATGAGCAGTTCTTC
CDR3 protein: CASSSGTYYNEQFF

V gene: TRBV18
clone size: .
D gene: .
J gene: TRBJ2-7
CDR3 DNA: TGTGCCAGCTCATCCACGCCTCAAACGGGCTACGAGCAGTACTTC
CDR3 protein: CASSSTPQTGYEQYF

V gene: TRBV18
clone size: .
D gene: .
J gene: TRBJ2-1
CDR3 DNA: TGTGCCAGCTCGACCAGGGTAATTGAGCAGTTCTTC
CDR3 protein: CASSTRVIEQFF

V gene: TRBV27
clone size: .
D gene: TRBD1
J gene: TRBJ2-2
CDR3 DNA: TGTGCCGGCAGAACATACAGGGGGCGAAGCACCGGGGAGCTGTTTTTT
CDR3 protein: CAGRTYRGRSTGELFF

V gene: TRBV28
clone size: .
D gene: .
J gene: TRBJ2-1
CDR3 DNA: TGTGCCAGCAGTTTGCATGGCGGGGTCAATGAGCAGTTCTTC
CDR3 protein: CASSLHGGVNEQFF

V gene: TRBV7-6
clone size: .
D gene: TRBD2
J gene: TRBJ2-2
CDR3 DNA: TGTGCCAGCAGCTTAGGACTAGCGGGAGGGACCGGGGAGCTGTTTTTT
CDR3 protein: CASSLGLAGGTGELFF

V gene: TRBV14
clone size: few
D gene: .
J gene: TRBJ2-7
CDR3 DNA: TGTGCCAGCAGCCAAGCTGGGTTCTGGGGGTACGAGCAGTACTTC
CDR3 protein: CASSQAGFWGYEQYF

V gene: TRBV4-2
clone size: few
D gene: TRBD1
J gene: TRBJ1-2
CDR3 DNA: TGTGCCAGCCGCCGGGACAGGTCTACCACCTATGGCTACACCTTC
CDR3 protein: CASRRDRSTTYGYTF

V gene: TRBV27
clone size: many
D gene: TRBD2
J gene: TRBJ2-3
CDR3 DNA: TGTGCCAGCAGTTCACGGACTAGCGGGAGGATCCCCACAGATACGCAGTATTTT
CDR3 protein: CASSSRTSGRIPTDTQYF

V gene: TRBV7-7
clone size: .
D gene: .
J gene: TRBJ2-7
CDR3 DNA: TGTGCTAGCAGCATACGACAGTTCCTCTACGAGCAGTACTTC
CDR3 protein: CASSIRQFLYEQYF

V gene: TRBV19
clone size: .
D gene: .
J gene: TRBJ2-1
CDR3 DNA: TGTGCCAGTAGTATTAGGGCCAATTTTGGGCAGTTCTTC
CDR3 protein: CASSIRANFGQFF

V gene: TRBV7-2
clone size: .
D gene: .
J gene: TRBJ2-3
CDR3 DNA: TGTGCCAGCAGCTTAGAGTGGCAAGATACGCAGTATTTT
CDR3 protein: CASSLEWQDTQYF

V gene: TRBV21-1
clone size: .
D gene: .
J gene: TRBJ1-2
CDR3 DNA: TGTGCCAGCAGCCTACCTTCCCTCCCTATGCGCTACACCTTC
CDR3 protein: CASSLPSLPMRYTF

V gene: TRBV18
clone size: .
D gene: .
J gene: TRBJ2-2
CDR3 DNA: TGTGCCAGCTCACCGACTAGAGACACGAACACCGGGGAGCTGTTTTTT
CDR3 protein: CASSPTRDTNTGELFF

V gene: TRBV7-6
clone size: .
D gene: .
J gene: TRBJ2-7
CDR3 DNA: TGTGCCAGCAGCTCCGGGTCACGCTCGTCCAAGTACTTC
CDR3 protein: CASSSGSRSSKYF

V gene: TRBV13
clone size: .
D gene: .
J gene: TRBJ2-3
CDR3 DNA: TGTGCCAGCAGCAAATCGGAGGGGGGGATTCCAGATACGCAGTATTTT
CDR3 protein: CASSKSEGGIPDTQYF

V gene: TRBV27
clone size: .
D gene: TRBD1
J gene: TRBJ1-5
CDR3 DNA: TGTGCCAGCAGGCCTTCCGGGACAGGGGGTCAGCCCCAGCATTTT
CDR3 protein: CASRPSGTGGQPQHF

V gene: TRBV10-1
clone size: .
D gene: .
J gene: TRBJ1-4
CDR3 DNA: TGCGCCAGCAGTGAGTCGGAGACATCGCCGAAACTGTTTTTT
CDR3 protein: CASSESETSPKLFF

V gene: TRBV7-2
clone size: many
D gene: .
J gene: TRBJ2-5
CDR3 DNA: TGTGCCAGCAGCTTAAATCCCCGGGAGACCCAGTACTTC
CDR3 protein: CASSLNPRETQYF

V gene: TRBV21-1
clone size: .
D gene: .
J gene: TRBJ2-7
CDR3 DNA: TGTGCCAGCAGCAGCTTTAGCGGGAGGGCCCTCTACGAGCAGTACTTC
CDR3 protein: CASSSFSGRALYEQYF

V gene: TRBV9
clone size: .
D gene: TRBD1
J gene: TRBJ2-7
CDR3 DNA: TGTGCCAGCAGCGGTAGCCACCAGGGGGCGCTTTCCGAGCAGTACTTC
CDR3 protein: CASSGSHQGALSEQYF

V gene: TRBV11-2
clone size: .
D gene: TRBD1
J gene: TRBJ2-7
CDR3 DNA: TGTGCCAGCAGCCCTAAGGGGGCCGACTCAGGTGCCTACGAGCAGTACTTC
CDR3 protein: CASSPKGADSGAYEQYF